The 26 T cell receptor beta chains below come from one sample, sequenced in a study of radiation and T cells in renal cell carcinoma (dated by TCRdb to the early 2020s). The protocol used for the library was the immunoSEQ multiplex PCR assay. TCRdb limited this immuneACCESS table to in-frame rearrangements with V and J called. A share of clones is missing; checked studies link under half to unresolved V genes, and the rest is unexplained. In all, the sample holds approximately 5,700 clones, and around 68% of those were seen once. The ten largest clones capture around 28% of the sample. According to the study, the label for this sample's time point signals: tumor resected at nephrectomy. The treatment or condition label, as the study defines it: treatment-naive control, cytoreductive nephrectomy. Sample: tumor tissue, taken from a patient whose treatment was nephrectomy without radiotherapy. The origin of the receptors is a human donor with renal cell carcinoma.

Here the CDR3 reads CASSFGSPDNSYNEQFF. The CDR3 nucleotides are TGTGCCAGCAGTTTCGGGAGCCCCGATAACTCCTACAATGAGCAGTTCTTC. The V and J genes are TRBV27 and TRBJ2-1; D possibly corresponds to TRBD2 (6 bases). V was pared by 3 bases and J by 0 bases, with 15 bases between. The CDR3 is 17 amino acids. CDR1 MNHEY and CDR2 SMNVEV come from the germline V gene (reference sequence).

This clone was picked up one time. The gene calls are TRBV9 and TRBJ2-7, with 8 bases lining up with TRBD1. The trim removed 3 bases at V and 4 bases at J, leaving 3 bases unmatched. CDR3 length: 13 residues. Germline values: CDR1 SGDLS, CDR2 YYNGEE. For the CDR3, the DNA is TGTGCCAGCAGCGAGACAGGGGCTTACGAGCAGTACTTC. Its translation is CASSETGAYEQYF.

This rearrangement joins TRBV28 to TRBJ2-1; tentative D call: TRBD2 (7 bases). V was pared by 6 bases and J by 9 bases, with 27 bases between. Germline values: CDR1 MDHEN, CDR2 SYDVKM. This CDR3 spans 17 amino acids. CDR3 in DNA: TGTGCCAGCAGCCGTAGTGAGGGGGGGTCCTTTAGAGCTGAGCAGTTCTTC. Translating gives CASSRSEGGSFRAEQFF.

The chain carries TRBV7-2 and TRBJ2-2; D tentatively fits TRBD1 or TRBD2 (5 bases each). V lost 0 bases and J 0 bases, leaving 5 bases between the germline ends. This CDR3 comprises 15 residues. Germline V gene lookup returns CDR1 SGHTA and CDR2 FQGNSA. The CDR3 region is CASSLAGPNTGELFF. CDR3 bases: TGTGCCAGCAGCTTAGCGGGACCGAACACCGGGGAGCTGTTTTTT.

CDR3 region: CSVAPGTSSYEQYF. DNA of the CDR3: TGCAGCGTTGCTCCGGGGACTAGCTCCTACGAGCAGTACTTC. The chain recombines TRBV29-1 with TRBJ2-7; 8 nucleotides match TRBD2. CDR3 length: 14 residues. The ends lost 4 bases at V and 0 bases at J; junction bases unmatched: 5. In germline, CDR1 is SQVTM, CDR2 ANQGSEA.

The chain employs TRBV6-5 and TRBJ1-2; no definite D call. The V end lost 6 bases, the J end lost 8 bases, and 22 bases lay between the germline ends. The CDR3 is 15 residues long. Per germline, CDR1 MNHEY and CDR2 SVGAGI. The CDR3 here is CASSHNSQRGGGYTF. Here the CDR3 DNA reads TGTGCCAGCAGCCACAATTCCCAACGGGGTGGCGGCTACACCTTC.

The V call is TRBV28, the J call TRBJ2-7; no firm D call. The CDR3 is 14 amino acids. Germline V lookup: CDR1 MDHEN, CDR2 SYDVKM. Trimming took 7 bases from V and 0 from J, leaving 13 bases between them. CDR3 loop: CASKSEESSYEQYF. In DNA form, the CDR3 reads TGTGCCAGCAAAAGCGAGGAGAGCTCCTACGAGCAGTACTTC.

The chain employs TRBV9 and TRBJ2-3; D remains unclear. Germline V gene lookup returns CDR1 SGDLS and CDR2 YYNGEE. The V gene lost 4 bases and the J gene lost 5 bases, with 20 bases spanning the gap. This CDR3 has 16 residues. The CDR3 DNA follows: TGTGCCAGCAGCCTCACCCGGGCCCCCAGAGGAGATACGCAGTATTTT. The encoded protein is CASSLTRAPRGDTQYF.

The chain uses TRBV28 and TRBJ2-1; D is perhaps TRBD2 (6 bases). CDR3 length: 13 residues. Germline values: CDR1 MDHEN, CDR2 SYDVKM. Deletions cut 5 bases from V and 10 bases from J, with 15 bases between. The CDR3 DNA reads as TGTGCCAGCAGTGCCCCGGGGGTCCGGGAGCAGTTCTTC. Its translation: CASSAPGVREQFF.

The chain couples TRBV4-2 to TRBJ1-2; 9 nucleotides line up with TRBD1. The ends lost 1 base at V and 2 bases at J; junction bases unmatched: 5. The CDR3 totals 16 residues. The germline CDR1 and CDR2 sequences are LGHNA and YNFKEQ. CDR3 in amino acids: CASSQAEGQGNYGYTF. The CDR3 DNA is TGTGCCAGCAGCCAAGCTGAGGGACAGGGAAACTATGGCTACACCTTC.

The genes are TRBV4-1 and TRBJ1-6, with TRBD1 matching over 7 bases. The CDR3 extends over 15 amino acids. The germline gives CDR1 MGHRA, CDR2 YSYEKL. V lost 3 bases to trimming and J lost 8 bases; unmatched junction nucleotides: 7. CDR3 loop: CASSQTQGTDSPLHF. For the CDR3, the DNA is TGCGCCAGCAGCCAGACACAGGGGACTGATTCACCCCTCCACTTT.

The V and J genes are TRBV28 and TRBJ1-2; 9 nucleotides line up with TRBD1. This CDR3 is 16 amino acids long. With V trimmed by 5 bases and J by 2 bases, 9 bases remained unmatched. In germline, CDR1 is MDHEN, CDR2 SYDVKM. The chain's CDR3 is CASSPDMGTGNYGYTF. The CDR3 DNA reads TGTGCCAGCAGTCCCGATATGGGGACAGGGAACTATGGCTACACCTTC.

This clone was detected a few times. The V gene is TRBV28, the J gene TRBJ1-6, with a tentative D call TRBD1 (6 bases). Germline-derived CDR1 and CDR2 are MDHEN and SYDVKM. Trimming removed 5 bases at V and 8 bases at J, with 16 bases between. The CDR3 length is 15 residues. As DNA, the CDR3 is TGTGCCAGCAGTCTGACAGGCCCGATTCATTCACCCCTCCACTTT. The encoded protein is CASSLTGPIHSPLHF.

This clone came up once. The CDR3 DNA follows: TGCGCCAGCACGGTTGGGGGGAGAGGAGAGACCCAGTACTTC. As protein: CASTVGGRGETQYF. The chain joins TRBV5-1 to TRBJ2-5, with D possibly matching TRBD2 (6 bases). Trimming shortened V by 6 bases and J by 4 bases, and 16 bases separated the two germline ends. The CDR3 contains 14 residues. Germline V gene data show CDR1 as SGHRS and CDR2 as YFSETQ. The whole variable domain, remainder taken from reference TRBV5-1 and TRBJ2-5, is KAGVTQTPRYLIKTRGQQVTLSCSPISGHRSVSWYQQTPGQGLQFLFEYFSETQRNKGNFPGRFSGRQFSNSRSEMNVSTLELGDSALYLCASTVGGRGETQYFGPGTRLLVL.

This chain links TRBV19 with TRBJ2-5; no reliable D call. The V gene's germline CDR1 is LNHDA and CDR2 SQIVND (reference sequence). V lost 3 bases to trimming and J lost 5 bases, with 13 bases between them. This CDR3 comprises 14 residues. CDR3 sequence reads: CASSISADGETQYF. CDR3 nucleotides: TGTGCCAGTAGTATCTCGGCCGACGGGGAGACCCAGTACTTC.

CDR3: CASSTSLAGGRIEQYF. As DNA, the CDR3 is TGTGCCAGCAGCACCAGTCTAGCGGGAGGAAGGATCGAGCAGTACTTC. The J gene is TRBJ2-7, the V gene TRBV7-2; 11 nucleotides match TRBD2. V dropped 5 bases and J dropped 6; count of bases not matched to a gene: 12. The CDR3 consists of 16 residues. The germline CDR1 and CDR2 sequences are SGHTA and FQGNSA.

The chain recombines TRBV7-6 with TRBJ2-5; D is tentatively TRBD1 or TRBD2 (5 bases each). CDR3 length: 12 amino acids. Trimming left V 3 bases short and J 9 bases short, with 11 bases between. Per the germline V gene, CDR1 is SGHVS and CDR2 is FNYEAQ. The CDR3 sequence is CASSFALGAQYF. The CDR3 nucleotides are TGTGCCAGCAGCTTTGCTTTGGGGGCCCAGTACTTC.

In its sample, this clone ranks as large. The genes are TRBV5-6 and TRBJ1-1, with TRBD1 as a possible D gene (5 bases). The CDR3 has 17 residues. The V end lost 4 bases, the J end lost 1 base, and 20 bases lay between the germline ends. Germline V gene data show CDR1 as SGHDT and CDR2 as YYEEEE. CDR3 coding DNA: TGTGCCAGCAGCCTATCAGGGTCTAGGAGAAAGAACACTGAAGCTTTCTTT. Its translation: CASSLSGSRRKNTEAFF.

The chain employs TRBV5-5 and TRBJ1-1; unclear D gene. The CDR3 sequence is 14 residues long. The V end lost 3 bases, the J end lost 0 bases, and 9 bases lay between the germline ends. Looked up from germline, CDR1 is SGHKS and CDR2 is YYEKEE (reference sequence). The CDR3 nucleotides are TGTGCCAGCAGCTGGGGAGCCATGAACACTGAAGCTTTCTTT. Protein sequence: CASSWGAMNTEAFF. Full variable domain (rest looked up from reference TRBV5-5 and TRBJ1-1): DAGVTQSPTHLIKTRGQQVTLRCSPISGHKSVSWYQQVLGQGPQFIFQYYEKEERGRGNFPDRFSARQFPNYSSELNVNALLLGDSALYLCASSWGAMNTEAFFGQGTRLTVV.

A single count supports this clone. The chain couples TRBV7-2 to TRBJ2-5, with 9 bases lining up with TRBD1. The J call may not be correct, given that the DNA end is closer to TRBJ2-7. Germline-derived CDR1 and CDR2 are SGHTA and FQGNSA. The CDR3 loop spans 15 amino acids. The CDR3 DNA reads TGTGCCAGCAGCTCCGCCGGGACAGGGTCCTACGAGCAGTACTTC. This sequence encodes CASSSAGTGSYEQYF.

The chain combines TRBV15 with TRBJ2-7; D assignment may be TRBD1 or TRBD2 (5 bases each). The CDR3 has 15 residues. Germline V lookup: CDR1 LNHNV, CDR2 YYDKDF (reference sequence). Trimming took 5 bases from V and 0 from J, leaving 14 bases between them. The CDR3 DNA sequence: TGTGCCACCAGCGGTATGGGGGTAAGCTCCTACGAGCAGTACTTC. Translating gives CATSGMGVSSYEQYF.

V usage is TRBV28 and J usage is TRBJ2-5; 13 bases agree with TRBD2. The junction had 11 bases not matched to a gene; V was cut back by 8 bases and J by 5 bases. This CDR3 spans 16 amino acids. Germline CDR1 reads MDHEN; CDR2 reads SYDVKM. The CDR3, as DNA: TGTGCCAGCCGCCCCGGCGGGACTAGCGGGATGGAGACCCAGTACTTC. It is translated as CASRPGGTSGMETQYF. Full variable domain (outside the CDR3, taken from reference TRBV28 and TRBJ2-5): DVKVTQSSRYLVKRTGEKVFLECVQDMDHENMFWYRQDPGLGLRLIYFSYDVKMKEKGDIPEGYSVSREKKERFSLILESASTNQTSMYLCASRPGGTSGMETQYFGPGTRLLVL.

This chain connects TRBV2 to TRBJ1-6; 9 bases line up with TRBD1. V shed 6 bases, J shed 6 bases, and the junction held 6 bases outside the gene matches. The germline V gene has CDR1 SNHLY and CDR2 FYNNEI. CDR3 length: 15 amino acids. This chain's CDR3 is CASRVGTGTNSPLHF. CDR3 bases: TGTGCCAGCAGGGTCGGGACAGGGACTAATTCACCCCTCCACTTT.

V is TRBV27 and J is TRBJ2-3; D is ambiguous. This CDR3 contains 15 residues. The ends were cut back, 7 bases at V and 0 bases at J, with 14 bases in the middle. Germline loops: CDR1 MNHEY, CDR2 SMNVEV (reference sequence). CDR3 residues: CASTAPWSSTDTQYF. The CDR3 region has the DNA TGTGCCAGCACCGCGCCCTGGAGTAGCACAGATACGCAGTATTTT.

This clone was found a few times. The CDR3 is CASSTAETQYF. The CDR3 DNA reads TGTGCCAGCAGTACCGCGGAGACCCAGTACTTC. The genes are TRBV6-5 and TRBJ2-5; D not resolved. This CDR3 is built from 11 residues. V gave up 5 bases and J gave up 5 bases, with 6 bases separating them. Germline V CDR1 and CDR2: MNHEY, SVGAGI.

This clone was found once. V is TRBV7-2 and J is TRBJ2-1; 10 bases map to TRBD2. Germline assignment: CDR1 SGHTA and CDR2 FQGNSA. The CDR3 runs 16 residues. Trimming took 2 bases from V and 6 from J; bases not matched to a gene: 7. The CDR3 coding sequence is TGTGCCAGCAGCTTACCTAGCGGGAGCCCGGGCAATGAGCAGTTCTTC. This gives the protein CASSLPSGSPGNEQFF.